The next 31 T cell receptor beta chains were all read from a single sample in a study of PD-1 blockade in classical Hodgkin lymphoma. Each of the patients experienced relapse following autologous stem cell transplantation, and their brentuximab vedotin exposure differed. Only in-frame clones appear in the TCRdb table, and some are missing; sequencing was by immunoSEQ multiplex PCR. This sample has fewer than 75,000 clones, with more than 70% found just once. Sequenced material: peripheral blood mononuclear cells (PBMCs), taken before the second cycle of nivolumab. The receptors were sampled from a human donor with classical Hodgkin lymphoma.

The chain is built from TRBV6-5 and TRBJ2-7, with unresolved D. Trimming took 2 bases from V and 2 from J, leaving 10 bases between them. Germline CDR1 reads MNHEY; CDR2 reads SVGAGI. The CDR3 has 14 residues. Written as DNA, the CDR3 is TGTGCCAGCAGTTACCCCTTCGAAGCCTACGAGCAGTACTTC. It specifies CASSYPFEAYEQYF.

The CDR3 protein is CASSLMDTQYF. For the CDR3, the DNA is TGTGCCAGCAGCTTAATGGATACGCAGTATTTT. The chain recombines TRBV7-9 with TRBJ2-3; D remains ambiguous. CDR1 and CDR2 from the germline V gene are SEHNR and FQNEAQ (reference sequence). The CDR3 totals 11 residues. V was shortened by 2 bases and J by 6 bases, with 3 bases between the two germline ends.

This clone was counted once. CDR3 in amino acids: CATSRPRGGDNINDEQFF. The DNA of the CDR3 is TGTGCCACCAGCCGACCCCGGGGGGGGGATAATATCAACGATGAGCAGTTCTTC. The chain links TRBV15 to TRBJ2-1; 8 nucleotides match TRBD2. Germline V gene lookup returns CDR1 LNHNV and CDR2 YYDKDF (reference sequence). With V trimmed by 5 bases and J by 8 bases, 20 bases remained unmatched. This CDR3 has 18 residues.

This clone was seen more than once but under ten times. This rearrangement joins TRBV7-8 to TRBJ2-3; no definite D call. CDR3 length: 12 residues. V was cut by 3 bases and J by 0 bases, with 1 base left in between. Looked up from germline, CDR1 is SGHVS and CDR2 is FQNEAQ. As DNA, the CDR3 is TGTGCCAGCAGCTTCAGCACAGATACGCAGTATTTT. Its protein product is CASSFSTDTQYF.

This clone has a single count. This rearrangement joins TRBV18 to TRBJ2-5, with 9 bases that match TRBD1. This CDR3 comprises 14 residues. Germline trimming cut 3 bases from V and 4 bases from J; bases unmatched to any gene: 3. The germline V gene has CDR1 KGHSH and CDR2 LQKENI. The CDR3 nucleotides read TGTGCCAGCTCACCTTCGACAGGGGGAGAGACCCAGTACTTC. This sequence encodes CASSPSTGGETQYF.

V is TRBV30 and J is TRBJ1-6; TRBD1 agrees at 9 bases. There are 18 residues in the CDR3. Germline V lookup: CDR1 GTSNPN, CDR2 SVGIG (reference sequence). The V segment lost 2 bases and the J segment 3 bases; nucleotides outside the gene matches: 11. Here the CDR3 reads CAWSRRGRGQGYNSPLHF. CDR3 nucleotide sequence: TGTGCCTGGAGTCGCCGGGGTCGGGGACAGGGCTATAATTCACCCCTCCACTTT.

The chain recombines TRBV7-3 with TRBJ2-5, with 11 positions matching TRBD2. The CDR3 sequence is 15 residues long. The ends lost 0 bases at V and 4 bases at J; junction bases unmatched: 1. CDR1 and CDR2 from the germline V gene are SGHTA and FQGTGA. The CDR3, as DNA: TGTGCCAGCAGCTTAACCGGGACTAGCGGAGAGACCCAGTACTTC. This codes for CASSLTGTSGETQYF.

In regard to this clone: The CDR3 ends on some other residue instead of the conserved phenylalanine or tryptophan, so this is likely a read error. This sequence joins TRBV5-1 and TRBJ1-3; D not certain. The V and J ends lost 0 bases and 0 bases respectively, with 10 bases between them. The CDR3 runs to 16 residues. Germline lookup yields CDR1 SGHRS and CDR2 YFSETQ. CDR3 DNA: TGCGCCAGCAGCTTGGATGGGAGTAACTCTGGAAACACCATATATTCT. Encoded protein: CASSLDGSNSGNTIYS.

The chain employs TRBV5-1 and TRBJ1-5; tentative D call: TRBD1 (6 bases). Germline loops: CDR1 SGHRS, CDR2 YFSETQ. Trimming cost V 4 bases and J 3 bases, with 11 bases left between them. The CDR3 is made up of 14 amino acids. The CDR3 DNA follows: TGCGCCAGCAGCCTGGGACATGACAATCAGCCCCAGCATTTT. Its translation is CASSLGHDNQPQHF.

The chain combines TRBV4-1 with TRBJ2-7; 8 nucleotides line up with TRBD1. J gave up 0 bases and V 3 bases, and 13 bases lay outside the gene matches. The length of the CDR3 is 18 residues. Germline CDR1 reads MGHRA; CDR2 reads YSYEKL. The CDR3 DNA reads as TGCGCCAGCAGCCACCTCGGACAGGGTGGGGCCCTCTCCTACGAGCAGTACTTC. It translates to CASSHLGQGGALSYEQYF.

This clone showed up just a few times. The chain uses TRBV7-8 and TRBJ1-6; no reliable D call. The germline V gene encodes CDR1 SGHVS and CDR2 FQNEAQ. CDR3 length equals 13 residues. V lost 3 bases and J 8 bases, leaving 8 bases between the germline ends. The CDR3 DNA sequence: TGTGCCAGCAGCTTTTTAAGGGATTCACCCCTCCACTTT. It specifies CASSFLRDSPLHF.

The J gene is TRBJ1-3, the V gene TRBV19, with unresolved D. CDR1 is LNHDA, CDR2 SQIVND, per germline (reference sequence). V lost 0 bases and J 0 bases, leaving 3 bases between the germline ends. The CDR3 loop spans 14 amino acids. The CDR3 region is CASSIDGSGNTIYF. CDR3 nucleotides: TGTGCCAGTAGTATAGACGGCTCTGGAAACACCATATATTTT.

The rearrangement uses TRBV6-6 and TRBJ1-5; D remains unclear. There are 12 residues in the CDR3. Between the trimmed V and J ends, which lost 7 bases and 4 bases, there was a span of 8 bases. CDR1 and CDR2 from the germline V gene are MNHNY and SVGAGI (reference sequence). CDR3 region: CASTSGNQPQHF. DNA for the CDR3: TGTGCCAGCACCTCGGGGAATCAGCCCCAGCATTTT.

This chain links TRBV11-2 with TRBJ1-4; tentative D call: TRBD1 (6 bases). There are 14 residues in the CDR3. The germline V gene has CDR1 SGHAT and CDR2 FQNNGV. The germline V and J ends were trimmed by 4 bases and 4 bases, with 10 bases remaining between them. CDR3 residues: CASSSGGRNEKLFF. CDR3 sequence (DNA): TGTGCCAGCAGCTCCGGGGGGCGTAATGAAAAACTGTTTTTT.

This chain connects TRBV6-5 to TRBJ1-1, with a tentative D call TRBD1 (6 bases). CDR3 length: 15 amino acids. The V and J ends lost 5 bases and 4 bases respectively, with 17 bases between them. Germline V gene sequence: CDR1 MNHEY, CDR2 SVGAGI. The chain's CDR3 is CASSNLPRGITEAFF. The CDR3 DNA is TGTGCCAGCAGTAACTTACCCAGGGGAATCACTGAAGCTTTCTTT.

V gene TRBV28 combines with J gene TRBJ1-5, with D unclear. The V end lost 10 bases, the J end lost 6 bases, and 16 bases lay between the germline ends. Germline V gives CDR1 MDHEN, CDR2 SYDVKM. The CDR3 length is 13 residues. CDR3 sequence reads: CANGDWKGQPQHF. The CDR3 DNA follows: TGTGCCAACGGGGATTGGAAGGGTCAGCCCCAGCATTTT.

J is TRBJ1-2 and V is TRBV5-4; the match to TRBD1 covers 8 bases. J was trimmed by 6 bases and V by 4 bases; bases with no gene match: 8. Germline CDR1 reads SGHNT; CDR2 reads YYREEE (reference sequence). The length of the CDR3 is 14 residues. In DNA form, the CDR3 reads TGTGCCAGCAGCCCCGGACAGGGCCCCCATGGCTACACCTTC. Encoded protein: CASSPGQGPHGYTF.

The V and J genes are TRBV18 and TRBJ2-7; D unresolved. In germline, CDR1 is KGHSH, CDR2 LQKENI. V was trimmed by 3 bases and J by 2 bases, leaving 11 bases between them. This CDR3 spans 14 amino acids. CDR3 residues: CASSPTAPPYEQYF. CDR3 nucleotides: TGTGCCAGCTCACCGACTGCCCCCCCCTACGAGCAGTACTTC.

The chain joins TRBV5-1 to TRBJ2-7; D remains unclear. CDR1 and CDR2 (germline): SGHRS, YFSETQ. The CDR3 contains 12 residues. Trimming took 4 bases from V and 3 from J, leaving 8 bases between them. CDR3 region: CASSPKDYEQYF. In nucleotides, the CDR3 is TGCGCCAGCAGCCCGAAAGACTACGAGCAGTACTTC.

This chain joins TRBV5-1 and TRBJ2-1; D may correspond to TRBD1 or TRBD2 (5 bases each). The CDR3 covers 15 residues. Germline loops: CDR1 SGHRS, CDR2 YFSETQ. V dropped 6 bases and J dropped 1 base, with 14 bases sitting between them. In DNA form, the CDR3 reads TGCGCCAGCACCCCCGGGACGCCATCCTACAATGAGCAGTTCTTC. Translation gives CASTPGTPSYNEQFF.

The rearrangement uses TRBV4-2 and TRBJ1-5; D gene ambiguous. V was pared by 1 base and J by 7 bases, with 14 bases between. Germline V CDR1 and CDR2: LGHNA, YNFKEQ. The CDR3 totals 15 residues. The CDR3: CASSQGYGLGQPQHF. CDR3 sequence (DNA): TGTGCCAGCAGCCAAGGGTACGGTCTTGGGCAGCCCCAGCATTTT.

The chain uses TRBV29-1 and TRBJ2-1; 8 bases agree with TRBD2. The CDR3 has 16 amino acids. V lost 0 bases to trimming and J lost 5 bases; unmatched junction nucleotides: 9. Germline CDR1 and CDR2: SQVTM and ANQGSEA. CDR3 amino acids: CSVEDPVAGLNNEQFF. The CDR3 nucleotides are TGCAGCGTTGAAGATCCAGTAGCGGGGCTGAACAATGAGCAGTTCTTC.

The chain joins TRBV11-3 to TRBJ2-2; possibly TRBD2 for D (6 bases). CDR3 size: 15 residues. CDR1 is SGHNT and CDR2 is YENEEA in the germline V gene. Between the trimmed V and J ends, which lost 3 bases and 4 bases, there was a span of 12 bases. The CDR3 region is CASSLGRGPTGELFF. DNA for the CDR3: TGTGCCAGCAGCTTGGGGCGGGGCCCCACCGGGGAGCTGTTTTTT. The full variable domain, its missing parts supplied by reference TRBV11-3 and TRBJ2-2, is EAGVVQSPRYKIIEKKQPVAFWCNPISGHNTLYWYLQNLGQGPELLIRYENEEAVDDSQLPKDRFSAERLKGVDSTLKIQPAELGDSAVYLCASSLGRGPTGELFFGEGSRLTVL.

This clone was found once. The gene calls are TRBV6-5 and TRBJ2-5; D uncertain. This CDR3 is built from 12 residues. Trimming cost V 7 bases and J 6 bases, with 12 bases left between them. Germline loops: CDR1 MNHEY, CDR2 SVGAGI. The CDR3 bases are TGTGCCAGCACAAGTCCTCACCAGACCCAGTACTTC. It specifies CASTSPHQTQYF.

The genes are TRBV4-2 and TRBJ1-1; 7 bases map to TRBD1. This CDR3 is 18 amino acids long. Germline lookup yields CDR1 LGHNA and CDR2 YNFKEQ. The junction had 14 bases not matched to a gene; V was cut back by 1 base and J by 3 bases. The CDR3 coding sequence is TGTGCCAGCAGCCAAGTTGGGGGCTTAGGGGGCCCGGACACTGAAGCTTTCTTT. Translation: CASSQVGGLGGPDTEAFF.

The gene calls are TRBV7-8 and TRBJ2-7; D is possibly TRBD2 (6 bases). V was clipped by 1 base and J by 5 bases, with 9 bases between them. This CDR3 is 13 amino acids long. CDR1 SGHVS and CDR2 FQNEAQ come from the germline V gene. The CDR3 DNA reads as TGTGCCAGCAGCTTAGGGAGGAGGGACGAGCAGTACTTC. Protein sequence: CASSLGRRDEQYF.

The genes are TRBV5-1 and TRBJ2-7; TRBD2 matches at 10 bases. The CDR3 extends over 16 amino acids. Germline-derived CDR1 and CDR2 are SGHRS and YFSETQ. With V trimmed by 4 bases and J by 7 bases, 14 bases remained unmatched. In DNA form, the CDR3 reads TGCGCCAGCAGCACCCATGTAGCGGGGGGCTTGACGGAGCAGTACTTC. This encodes CASSTHVAGGLTEQYF.

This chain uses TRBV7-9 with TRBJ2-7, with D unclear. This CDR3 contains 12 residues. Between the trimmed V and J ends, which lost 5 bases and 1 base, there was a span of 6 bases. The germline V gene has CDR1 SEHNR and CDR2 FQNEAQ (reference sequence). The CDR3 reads CASSTHSYEQYF. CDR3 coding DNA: TGTGCCAGCAGCACGCATTCCTACGAGCAGTACTTC.

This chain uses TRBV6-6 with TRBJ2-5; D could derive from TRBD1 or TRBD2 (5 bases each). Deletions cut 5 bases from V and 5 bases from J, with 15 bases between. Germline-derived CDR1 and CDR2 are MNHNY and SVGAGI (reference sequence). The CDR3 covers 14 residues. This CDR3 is CASSADGGTETQYF. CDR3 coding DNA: TGTGCCAGCAGTGCAGATGGGGGTACGGAGACCCAGTACTTC.

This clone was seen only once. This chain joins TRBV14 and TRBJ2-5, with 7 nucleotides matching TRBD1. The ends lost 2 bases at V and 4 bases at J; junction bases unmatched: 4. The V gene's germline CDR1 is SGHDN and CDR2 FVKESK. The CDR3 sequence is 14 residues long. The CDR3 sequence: CASSQTTGRETQYF. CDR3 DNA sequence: TGTGCCAGCAGCCAAACGACAGGGAGAGAGACCCAGTACTTC.

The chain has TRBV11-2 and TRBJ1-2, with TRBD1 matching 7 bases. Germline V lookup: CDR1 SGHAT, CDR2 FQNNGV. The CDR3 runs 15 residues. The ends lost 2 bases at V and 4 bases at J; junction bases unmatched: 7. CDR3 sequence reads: CASSLNEGAGYGYTF. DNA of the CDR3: TGTGCCAGCAGCTTAAACGAGGGGGCGGGCTATGGCTACACCTTC.